This T cell receptor (beta chain) was found in a study of siplizumab effects on memory and regulatory T cells. Turning to this clone: Its antigen is as yet unknown.

Looked up from germline, CDR1 is ENHRY and CDR2 is SYGVKD. Trimming left V 6 bases short and J 5 bases short, with 18 bases between. The CDR3 is made up of 15 amino acids. Generated by immunoSEQ multiplex PCR, the TCRdb table keeps only in-frame clones and is missing some. The repertoire holds over 35,000 clones, with around 89% as singletons. General observations from the study: Alloreactive sequences tracing back to unstimulated CD4+ memory cells fell significantly with siplizumab.

The origin of this receptor is a human donor in good health. The chain is built from TRBV10-3 and TRBJ2-3; unclear D gene. The material sequenced was naive CD4+ T cells sorted from blood. The CDR3 coding sequence is TGTGCCATCAGCGCTCGGGCCCCCCCCGAAGATACGCAGTATTTT. This gives the protein CAISARAPPEDTQYF.